These T cell receptor beta chains were read from a single sample in a study of blood T cell repertoires in COVID-19. Using immunoSEQ multiplex PCR, the repertoire was profiled, and TCRdb retains in-frame clones only, with some absent. Found here are 250,000 or so clones, roughly four fifths of them singletons; the top ten hold about 9.6%. The sequenced material came from peripheral blood. These receptors came from a man older than 75 with acute or convalescent COVID-19. CDR3s include the opening cysteine and the closing phenylalanine or tryptophan. A D gene is named only where the DNA matches it firmly. For some rows the clone size is stated as once, few or many, or as a class when expanded; others skip it.

v_gene	d_gene	abundance	j_gene	CDR3nt	CDR3aa
TRBV18	TRBD1	-	TRBJ1-5	TGTGCCAGCTCCCGACAGGGGGGCAATCAGCCCCAGCATTTT	CASSRQGGNQPQHF
TRBV5-4	TRBD1	-	TRBJ1-1	TGTGCCAGCAGCTTGGATATATCAGGGGGTCGTGGGGCTGAAGCTTTCTTT	CASSLDISGGRGAEAFF
TRBV5-8	TRBD1	few	TRBJ2-7	TGTGCCAGCAGCCCCCTGACAGGGGAGTACTTC	CASSPLTGEYF
TRBV5-1	-	-	TRBJ2-7	TGCGCCAGCAGCCCGGGGACAAACTCCTACGAGCAGTACTTC	CASSPGTNSYEQYF
TRBV29-1	-	-	TRBJ2-4	TGCAGCGTTGAAGAAAGGGGGTGGGAAAACATTCAGTACTTC	CSVEERGWENIQYF
TRBV4-1	TRBD2	once	TRBJ2-1	TGCGCCAGCAGCCGGACCGGGACTAGCGGTTACTGGTCATCCTACAATGAGCAGTTCTTC	CASSRTGTSGYWSSYNEQFF
TRBV18	-	-	TRBJ2-1	TGTGCCAGCTCCCGAGGCTTGAGGGCGTACAATGAGCAGTTCTTC	CASSRGLRAYNEQFF
TRBV11-2	TRBD1	-	TRBJ2-1	TGTGCCAGCAGCCGGACGAGGACAGGGGGCCCGCAGCAGTTCTTC	CASSRTRTGGPQQFF
TRBV2	TRBD1	-	TRBJ1-5	TGTGCCAGCAGTGAGTGGGACAGTAGCAATCAGCCCCAGCATTTT	CASSEWDSSNQPQHF
TRBV19	-	-	TRBJ2-1	TGTGCCAGTAGTACGCCCCACCGTAGCTCCTACAATGAGCAGTTCTTC	CASSTPHRSSYNEQFF
TRBV2	TRBD1	once	TRBJ1-1	TGTGCCAGCAGTGCACAGGGACAGGGGAACACTGAAGCTTTCTTT	CASSAQGQGNTEAFF
TRBV6-5	TRBD1	few	TRBJ1-1	TGTGCCAGCAGACGGACAGGGGTGACTGAAGCTTTCTTT	CASRRTGVTEAFF
TRBV18	-	-	TRBJ2-3	TGTGCCAGCTCACCCCCGGGAAGGGCAGATACGCAGTATTTT	CASSPPGRADTQYF
TRBV5-1	TRBD1	-	TRBJ2-3	TGCGCCAGCAGCTTGGAGAACCACAGGGGAGGCACAGATACGCAGTATTTT	CASSLENHRGGTDTQYF
TRBV4-2	TRBD1	-	TRBJ1-1	TGTGCCAGCAGCCAAGATATGACAGGGCAAGCTTTCTTT	CASSQDMTGQAFF
TRBV11-2	TRBD1	-	TRBJ1-6	TGTGCCAGCAGCTTAGGCCTGGGGACAGGGGCCCTTCCCCTCCACTTT	CASSLGLGTGALPLHF
TRBV3-1/TRBV3-2	-	-	TRBJ1-2	TGTGCCAGCAGCCCTCTGGGATCCAGTTCGGACAGCCTCGAGTTC	CASSPLGSSSDSLEF
TRBV12-1	-	-	TRBJ2-2	TGTGCCAGCAGCTTTGCGGCGGAGGGCCCGACCGGGGAGCTGTTTTTT	CASSFAAEGPTGELFF
TRBV18	-	-	TRBJ1-1	TGTGCCAGCTCCCCACGGCCCTCCCATGATGAAGCTTTCTTT	CASSPRPSHDEAFF
TRBV19	TRBD1	few	TRBJ1-1	TGTGCCAGTAGGAAAGAGGGGACAGGGGGCCCTGAAGCTTTCTTT	CASRKEGTGGPEAFF
TRBV30	TRBD2	-	TRBJ2-1	TGTGCCTGGTGCCTTGGGGCGGGAGGGTACAATGAGCAGTTCTTC	CAWCLGAGGYNEQFF
TRBV7-9	-	-	TRBJ1-2	TGTGCCAGCAGCTTAGGGCAGGGAGGAGGCTACACCTTC	CASSLGQGGGYTF
TRBV14	-	-	TRBJ1-6	TGTGCCAGCAGTAAGGGCAGGGATAATTCACCCCTCCACTTT	CASSKGRDNSPLHF
TRBV27	TRBD1	few	TRBJ1-5	TGTGCCAGCAGTGCGGCAGGGGGTTATAGCAATCAGCCCCAGCATTTT	CASSAAGGYSNQPQHF
TRBV28	TRBD1	-	TRBJ1-3	TGTGCCAGCAGTCTTCAGGGGGCTGGAAACACCATATATTTT	CASSLQGAGNTIYF
TRBV20-1	-	-	TRBJ1-1	TGCAGTGCGGAGGACACTGAAGCTTTCTTT	CSAEDTEAFF
TRBV28	TRBD1	-	TRBJ1-5	TGTGCCAGCAGTTTTCTACAGGGGTCGCAGCCCCAGCATTTT	CASSFLQGSQPQHF
TRBV5-1	-	-	TRBJ2-7	TGCGCCAGCAGCGAGAGGGCCCTGATATCCTACGAGCAGTACTTC	CASSERALISYEQYF
TRBV6-5	-	-	TRBJ1-1	TGTGCCAGCAGCGGGACATGGATTGAAGAAGCTTTCTTT	CASSGTWIEEAFF
TRBV2	TRBD2	-	TRBJ2-2	TGTGCCAGCAGTGTGGTAGCGGGGGGGCTAAGTGTCACCGGGGAGCTGTTTTTT	CASSVVAGGLSVTGELFF
TRBV7-9	TRBD1	-	TRBJ1-2	TGTGCCAGCAGCGCCGCGGGACAGGCTGGCTACACCTTC	CASSAAGQAGYTF
TRBV4-1	-	-	TRBJ2-7	TGCGCCAGCAGCCAAGATCTCCTATGGAGGGGAATTGGGTACGAGCAGTACTTC	CASSQDLLWRGIGYEQYF
TRBV29-1	TRBD1	-	TRBJ1-3	TGCAGCGCCCAGAAGACAGGGTCTGGAAACACCATATATTTT	CSAQKTGSGNTIYF
TRBV4-1	-	-	TRBJ2-7	TGCGCCAGCAGCCAAGGGGGGCACGGCTCCTACGAGCAGTACTTC	CASSQGGHGSYEQYF
TRBV6-6	TRBD2	-	TRBJ2-7	TGTGCCAGCAGCTGCCCCTTAAGGGGACTAGCGGGAGAAAGGAGCTCCTACGAGCAGTACTTC	CASSCPLRGLAGERSSYEQYF
TRBV10-3	TRBD2	-	TRBJ2-1	TGTGCCATCAGTACTGCGGGAGCCGCTGAGCAGTTCTTC	CAISTAGAAEQFF
TRBV7-8	TRBD2	few	TRBJ2-5	TGTGCCAGCAGCCCTACCGGGACTACGGAGACCCAGTACTTC	CASSPTGTTETQYF
TRBV30	TRBD2	-	TRBJ2-2	TGTGCCTGGAGGACCAAGCGGGAGACCACCGGGGAGCTGTTTTTT	CAWRTKRETTGELFF
TRBV11-2	TRBD1	once	TRBJ2-3	TGTGCCAGCAGCTTAACCGACAGGGGGCCGGGTACAGATACGCAGTATTTT	CASSLTDRGPGTDTQYF
TRBV7-9	-	-	TRBJ2-3	TGTGCCAGCAGCTTAGGTAGACTTTACACAGATACGCAGTATTTT	CASSLGRLYTDTQYF
TRBV7-9	-	-	TRBJ1-6	TGTGCCAGCAGCCCTAGCTCCTATAATTCACCCCTCCACTTT	CASSPSSYNSPLHF
TRBV10-3	TRBD1	-	TRBJ1-4	TGTGCCATCAGTGAGTCGGGGACAGGGGGCTCCGAACTGTTTTTT	CAISESGTGGSELFF
TRBV18	-	-	TRBJ2-7	TGTGCCAGCTCACTCCGACAGAATAGGGTGGGCGAGCAGTACTTC	CASSLRQNRVGEQYF
TRBV20-1	-	-	TRBJ2-1	TGCAGTGCTAGTTCCGGGACACCCTCCTACAATGAGCAGTTCTTC	CSASSGTPSYNEQFF
TRBV27	TRBD1	-	TRBJ1-2	TGTGCCAGCAGTTTACCAGGGGGCGCGTATGGCTACACCTTC	CASSLPGGAYGYTF
TRBV3-1/TRBV3-2	TRBD2	-	TRBJ2-3	TGTGCCAGCAGCCTAACTAGCGGGAGGGCCACAGATACGCAGTATTTT	CASSLTSGRATDTQYF
TRBV18	-	-	TRBJ2-7	TGTGCCAGCTCACAGCGGAACGAGCAGTACTTC	CASSQRNEQYF
TRBV2	TRBD1	-	TRBJ1-2	TGTGCCAGCAAGTCGGGACAGGCGGGGAGTGGCTACACCTTC	CASKSGQAGSGYTF
TRBV2	-	-	TRBJ2-5	TGTGCCAGCAGTGAAATACTGGAGACCCAGTACTTC	CASSEILETQYF
TRBV11-2	-	-	TRBJ1-6	TGTGCCAGCAGCTCCCAGGAGGGGAATTCACCCCTCCACTTT	CASSSQEGNSPLHF
TRBV6-5	-	-	TRBJ2-7	TGTGCCAGCAGTTCCATCCGGGACTACGAGCAGTACTTC	CASSSIRDYEQYF
TRBV7-2	-	-	TRBJ1-5	TGTGCCAGCAGCTTAGTCACAGGGCAAAATCAGCCCCAGCATTTT	CASSLVTGQNQPQHF
TRBV4-1	TRBD1	-	TRBJ2-3	TGCGCCAGCAGCCAAGACTGGACAGGGCGGCAAGATACGCAGTATTTT	CASSQDWTGRQDTQYF
TRBV28	-	-	TRBJ2-2	TGTGCCAGCAGTTTCGGAGGGAACGGGGAGCTGTTTTTT	CASSFGGNGELFF
TRBV27	TRBD1	-	TRBJ1-1	TGTGCCAGCAGTTTCTTAACCAGGGGGCCGGAAACTGAAGCTTTCTTT	CASSFLTRGPETEAFF